The 9 T cell receptor beta chains given below trace back to one sample, sequenced in a study of blood T cells in healthy people across ages. The second PCR ran about 6 to 12 cycles with a sample-barcoded 5' primer and J-beta primers. Via MiXCR, TCRdb re-called the 5' RACE reads, giving one row per CDR3 protein. This table holds 1.5 million to 2 million distinct CDR3 sequences, less than 50% found once. Sequences were obtained from blood. The receptors shown here come from a woman aged 40 to 50 in good health.

This clonotype was counted only a few times. V is TRBV5-6 and J is TRBJ2-1, with D unclear. V lost 7 bases to trimming and J lost 1 base, with 12 bases between them. The CDR3 runs to 14 residues. Per germline, CDR1 SGHDT and CDR2 YYEEEE. Here the CDR3 DNA reads TGTGCCAGCGAGTGGGGATATTCCTACAATGAGCAGTTCTTC. As protein: CASEWGYSYNEQFF.

The chain links TRBV20-1 to TRBJ2-3, with 10 bases lining up with TRBD1. In germline, CDR1 is DFQATT, CDR2 SNEGSKA (reference sequence). The CDR3 covers 16 residues. The trim removed 3 bases at V and 4 bases at J, leaving 10 bases unmatched. CDR3 sequence reads: CSARSLRDRGADTQYF. CDR3 bases: TGCAGTGCTAGGTCACTCCGGGACAGGGGCGCAGATACGCAGTATTTT.

The gene calls are TRBV7-2 and TRBJ1-2, with D unresolved. The CDR3 sequence is 12 residues long. Germline V gene data show CDR1 as SGHTA and CDR2 as FQGNSA. V was cut by 5 bases and J by 8 bases, with 12 bases left in between. CDR3 nucleotides: TGTGCCAGCAGCCTGCGACGGACCGGCTACACCTTC. It yields the protein CASSLRRTGYTF. Filled out from reference TRBV7-2 and TRBJ1-2, the complete variable domain reads GAGVSQSPSNKVTEKGKDVELRCDPISGHTALYWYRQSLGQGLEFLIYFQGNSAPDKSGLPSDRFSAERTGGSVSTLTIQRTQQEDSAVYLCASSLRRTGYTFGSGTRLTVV.

The rearrangement uses TRBV7-2 and TRBJ2-3; D gene unclear. Germline CDR1 reads SGHTA; CDR2 reads FQGNSA. This CDR3 comprises 12 residues. Trimming pared 7 bases from V and 3 bases from J, leaving 8 bases between. The DNA of the CDR3 is TGTGCCAGCAAATACAGTACAGATACGCAGTATTTT. Translating gives CASKYSTDTQYF.

The rearrangement uses TRBV20-1 and TRBJ1-2; 9 bases are shared with TRBD1. Germline V lookup: CDR1 DFQATT, CDR2 SNEGSKA (reference sequence). The CDR3 has 17 residues. J gave up 0 bases and V 7 bases, and 15 bases lay outside the gene matches. The CDR3 nucleotides read TGCAGTGTAAGGCGAGAGACAGGGGGAGGCCCTAACTATGGCTACACCTTC. Translated, it gives CSVRRETGGGPNYGYTF.

This chain links TRBV20-1 with TRBJ1-5; a possible D gene is TRBD1 (6 bases). The CDR3 spans 15 residues. Germline CDR1 DFQATT, CDR2 SNEGSKA (reference sequence). Trimming removed 4 bases from V and 1 base from J, with 14 bases in between. CDR3 region: CSAKSVGASNQPQHF. DNA of the CDR3: TGCAGTGCTAAGTCGGTGGGGGCGAGCAATCAGCCCCAGCATTTT.

This clonotype appeared a single time. The chain employs TRBV5-6 and TRBJ2-1; TRBD2 agrees at 12 bases. CDR1 is SGHDT, CDR2 YYEEEE, per germline. With V trimmed by 2 bases and J by 2 bases, 8 bases remained unmatched. The CDR3 loop spans 18 amino acids. The chain's CDR3 is CASSLRTSGVPPYNEQFF. The CDR3 DNA is TGTGCCAGCAGCTTACGGACTAGCGGGGTTCCCCCCTACAATGAGCAGTTCTTC. Based on the CDR3 plus reference TRBV5-6 and TRBJ2-1, the full variable domain is DAGVTQSPTHLIKTRGQQVTLRCSPKSGHDTVSWYQQALGQGPQFIFQYYEEEERQRGNFPDRFSGHQFPNYSSELNVNALLLGDSALYLCASSLRTSGVPPYNEQFFGPGTRLTVL.

This rearrangement joins TRBV3-1 to TRBJ2-7; D remains unclear. V lost 1 base and J 9 bases, leaving 7 bases between the germline ends. There are 11 residues in the CDR3. CDR1 is LGHDT, CDR2 YNNKEL, per germline (reference sequence). CDR3 nucleotide sequence: TGTGCCAGCAGCCAAGGAGTATGGCAGTACTTC. Residues: CASSQGVWQYF.

The V gene is TRBV7-2, the J gene TRBJ1-2; 9 nucleotides match TRBD1. Unmatched junction bases numbered 14, after V lost 6 bases and J lost 6 bases. This CDR3 comprises 16 residues. The germline CDR1 and CDR2 sequences are SGHTA and FQGNSA. CDR3 sequence reads: CASSQSQGARRNGYTF. In DNA form, the CDR3 reads TGTGCCAGCAGTCAGTCACAGGGGGCGCGGAGGAATGGCTACACCTTC.